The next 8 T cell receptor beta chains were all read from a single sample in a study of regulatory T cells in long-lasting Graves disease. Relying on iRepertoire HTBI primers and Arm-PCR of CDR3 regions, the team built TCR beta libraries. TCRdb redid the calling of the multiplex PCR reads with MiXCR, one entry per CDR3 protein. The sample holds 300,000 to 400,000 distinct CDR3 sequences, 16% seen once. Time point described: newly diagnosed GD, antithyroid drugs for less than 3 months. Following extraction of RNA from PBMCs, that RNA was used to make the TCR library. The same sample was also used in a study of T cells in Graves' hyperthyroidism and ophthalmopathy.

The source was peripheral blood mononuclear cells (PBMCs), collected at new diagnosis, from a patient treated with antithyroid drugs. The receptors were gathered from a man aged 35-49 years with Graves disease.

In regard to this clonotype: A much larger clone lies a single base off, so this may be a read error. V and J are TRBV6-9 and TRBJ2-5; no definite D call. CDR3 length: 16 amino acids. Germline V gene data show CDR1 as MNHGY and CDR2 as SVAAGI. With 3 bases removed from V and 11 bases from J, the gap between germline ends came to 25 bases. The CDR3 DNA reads TGTGCCAGCAGTTACACCTCACGAAGCTCCTACAATGAGCAGTACTTC. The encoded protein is CASSYTSRSSYNEQYF.

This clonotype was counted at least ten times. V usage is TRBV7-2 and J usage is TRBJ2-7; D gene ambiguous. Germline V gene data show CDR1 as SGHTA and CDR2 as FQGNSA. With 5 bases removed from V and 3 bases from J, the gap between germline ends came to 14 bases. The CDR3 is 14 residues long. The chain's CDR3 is CASSPRVGYYEQYF. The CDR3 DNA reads TGTGCCAGCAGCCCCCGGGTCGGATACTACGAGCAGTACTTC.

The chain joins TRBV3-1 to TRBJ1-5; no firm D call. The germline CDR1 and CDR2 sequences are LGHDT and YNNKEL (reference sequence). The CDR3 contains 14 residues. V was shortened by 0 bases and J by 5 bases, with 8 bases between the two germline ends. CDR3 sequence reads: CASSQEWRDQPQHF. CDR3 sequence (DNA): TGTGCCAGCAGCCAAGAGTGGCGTGATCAGCCCCAGCATTTT.

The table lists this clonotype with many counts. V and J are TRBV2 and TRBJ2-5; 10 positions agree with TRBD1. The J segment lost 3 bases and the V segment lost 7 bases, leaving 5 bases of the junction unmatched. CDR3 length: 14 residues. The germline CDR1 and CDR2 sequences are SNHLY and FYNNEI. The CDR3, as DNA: TGTGCCAGCAATGACAGGGGGCGGAAAGAGACCCAGTACTTC. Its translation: CASNDRGRKETQYF. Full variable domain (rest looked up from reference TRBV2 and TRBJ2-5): EPEVTQTPSHQVTQMGQEVILRCVPISNHLYFYWYRQILGQKVEFLVSFYNNEISEKSEIFDDQFSVERPDGSNFTLKIRSTKLEDSAMYFCASNDRGRKETQYFGPGTRLLVL.

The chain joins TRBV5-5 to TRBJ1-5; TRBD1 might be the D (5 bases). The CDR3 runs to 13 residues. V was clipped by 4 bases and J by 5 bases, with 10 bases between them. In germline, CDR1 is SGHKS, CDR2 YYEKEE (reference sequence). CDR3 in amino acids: CASSVDIYQPQHF. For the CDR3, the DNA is TGTGCCAGCAGCGTGGACATCTATCAGCCCCAGCATTTT.

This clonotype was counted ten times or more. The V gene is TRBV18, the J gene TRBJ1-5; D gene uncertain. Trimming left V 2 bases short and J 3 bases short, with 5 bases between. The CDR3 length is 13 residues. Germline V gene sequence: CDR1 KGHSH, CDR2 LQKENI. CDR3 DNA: TGTGCCAGCTCACCAGAGATCAATCAGCCCCAGCATTTT. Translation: CASSPEINQPQHF.

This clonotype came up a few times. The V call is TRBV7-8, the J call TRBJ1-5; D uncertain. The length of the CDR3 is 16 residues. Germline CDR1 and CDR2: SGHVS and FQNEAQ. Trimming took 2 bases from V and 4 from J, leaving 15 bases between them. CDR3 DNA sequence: TGTGCCAGCAGCTTATTAGTCCGAGACTATAATCAGCCCCAGCATTTT. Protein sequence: CASSLLVRDYNQPQHF.

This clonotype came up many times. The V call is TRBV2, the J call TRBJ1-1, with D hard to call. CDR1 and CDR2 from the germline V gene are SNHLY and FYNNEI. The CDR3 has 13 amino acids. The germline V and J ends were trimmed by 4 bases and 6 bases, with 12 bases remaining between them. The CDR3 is CASSVGMRAEAFF. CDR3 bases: TGTGCCAGCAGTGTAGGGATGCGGGCTGAAGCTTTCTTT.